These 25 T cell receptor beta chains originate from one sample sequenced in a study of molecular identifiers for immune sequencing clone quantification. Each CDR3 protein gets one entry after TCRdb re-called the PCR reads with MiXCR. This sample has just under 65,000 distinct CDR3 sequences, with approximately 18% found just once. Material for sequencing was naive CD8+ T cells from blood, with Jurkat cell RNA spiked in. Stated subset: FACS-sorted CD8+CD4-CCR7+CD45RA+ naive T cells. Receptors originate from a human donor in good health. Some libraries in this study had Jurkat cell RNA spiked in.

The sample holds a few counts of this clonotype. The rearrangement uses TRBV12-3 or TRBV12-4 and TRBJ2-7; 8 nucleotides line up with TRBD2. CDR3 length: 13 amino acids. After removal of 6 bases from V and 3 bases from J, the junction contained 4 bases not matched to a gene. CDR3 in DNA: TGTGCCAGCAGCTACCTAGCGGGCTACGAGCAGTACTTC. This encodes CASSYLAGYEQYF.

There are many counts of this clonotype. The rearrangement uses TRBV7-9 and TRBJ2-2; D unclear. Trimming removed 8 bases at V and 4 bases at J, with 8 bases between. The CDR3 consists of 12 residues. Per the germline V gene, CDR1 is SEHNR and CDR2 is FQNEAQ (reference sequence). The DNA of the CDR3 is TGTGCCAGCCTCCGGAGCACCGGGGAGCTGTTTTTT. Its protein product is CASLRSTGELFF.

This clonotype was counted a few times. The V call is TRBV24-1, the J call TRBJ2-1; 8 bases match TRBD2. Germline CDR1 is KGHDR and CDR2 is SFDVKD. This CDR3 is built from 14 residues. The V and J ends lost 5 bases and 10 bases, in that order; junction bases with no gene match: 9. The CDR3 here is CATSARTSQREQFF. DNA for the CDR3: TGTGCCACCAGTGCCCGGACTAGCCAACGAGAGCAGTTCTTC.

In its sample, this clonotype was seen many times. The V gene is TRBV27, the J gene TRBJ2-7; the D gene is possibly TRBD2 (7 bases). The germline V gene has CDR1 MNHEY and CDR2 SMNVEV (reference sequence). Trimming stripped 6 bases from V and 5 bases from J, with 23 bases between. This CDR3 has 16 amino acids. The CDR3 coding sequence is TGTGCCAGCAGCCCATCTGGGGGGGCAGGATTAAACGAGCAGTACTTC. It is translated as CASSPSGGAGLNEQYF.

This clonotype was observed at least ten times. The rearrangement uses TRBV11-2 and TRBJ2-1; 8 bases are shared with TRBD2. Germline-derived CDR1 and CDR2 are SGHAT and FQNNGV. Trimming removed 8 bases from V and 7 bases from J; junction bases left unmatched: 19. The CDR3 consists of 17 residues. The CDR3 spells CASEPGGLAEKGNEQFF. CDR3 nucleotide sequence: TGTGCCAGCGAGCCGGGGGGGCTAGCGGAAAAAGGGAATGAGCAGTTCTTC.

This chain's CDR3 is CASNNGWDEQYF. CDR3 sequence (DNA): TGTGCCAGCAATAATGGATGGGACGAGCAGTACTTC. V gene TRBV12-3 or TRBV12-4 combines with J gene TRBJ2-7; D not certain. This CDR3 region has 12 residues. The ends were cut back, 7 bases at V and 5 bases at J, with 12 bases in the middle.

This clonotype was counted many times. This chain links TRBV4-3 with TRBJ2-1; D gene unclear. Trimming shortened V by 0 bases and J by 0 bases, and 12 bases separated the two germline ends. The CDR3 is 17 amino acids. CDR1 and CDR2 from the germline V gene are LGHNA and YSLEER. This chain's CDR3 is CASSQEVPVSSYNEQFF. Written as DNA, the CDR3 is TGCGCCAGCAGCCAAGAGGTCCCGGTAAGCTCCTACAATGAGCAGTTCTTC.

Many counts were recorded for this clonotype. The chain carries TRBV13 and TRBJ1-1; D is undetermined. Looked up from germline, CDR1 is PRHDT and CDR2 is FYEKMQ (reference sequence). V lost 2 bases, J lost 4 bases, and 8 bases lay in between. The CDR3 covers 13 residues. The CDR3 spells CASSLLRGTEAFF. The CDR3 nucleotides are TGTGCCAGCAGCTTACTGCGGGGCACTGAAGCTTTCTTT.

This clonotype came up many times. The CDR3 DNA sequence: TGTGCCAGCAGAAGGGGGCAGGGGCCCGCCAATGAGCAGTTCTTC. This encodes CASRRGQGPANEQFF. V gene TRBV2 combines with J gene TRBJ2-1; 7 bases agree with TRBD1. Germline CDR1 and CDR2: SNHLY and FYNNEI. V lost 6 bases to trimming and J lost 6 bases; unmatched junction nucleotides: 11. The CDR3 covers 15 residues.

This clonotype was observed at least ten times. V is TRBV7-9 and J is TRBJ2-2, with unresolved D. The CDR3 covers 11 residues. Germline CDR1 reads SEHNR; CDR2 reads FQNEAQ (reference sequence). The V gene lost 0 bases and the J gene lost 7 bases, with 0 bases spanning the gap. The CDR3, as DNA: TGTGCCAGCAGCTTAGCCGGGGAGCTGTTTTTT. It yields the protein CASSLAGELFF.

This clonotype has just a few counts. This chain joins TRBV12-3 or TRBV12-4 and TRBJ2-2, with D uncertain. Trimming removed 3 bases at V and 6 bases at J, with 5 bases between. This CDR3 spans 12 amino acids. CDR3 sequence reads: CASSFLAGELFF. The CDR3 region has the DNA TGTGCCAGCAGTTTTCTGGCCGGGGAGCTGTTTTTT.

This clonotype was counted ten times or more. This chain joins TRBV28 and TRBJ2-1; D is perhaps TRBD2 (5 bases). Germline V gene sequence: CDR1 MDHEN, CDR2 SYDVKM. CDR3 length: 18 residues. Trimming left V 3 bases short and J 1 base short, with 19 bases between. This CDR3 reads CASSFPTTEDYSYNEQFF. The CDR3 nucleotides read TGTGCCAGCAGTTTCCCCACGACTGAAGACTATTCCTACAATGAGCAGTTCTTC.

Concerning this clonotype: A single base separates this from a much larger clone, so it may be a read error. J is TRBJ2-5 and V is TRBV9; D ambiguous. CDR1 SGDLS and CDR2 YYNGEE come from the germline V gene. V was trimmed by 4 bases and J by 5 bases, leaving 9 bases between them. The CDR3 length is 12 residues. DNA of the CDR3: TGTGCCAGCAGCTCCAAAGGGGAGACCCAGTACTTC. Its translation is CASSSKGETQYF.

This clonotype was observed many times. This chain joins TRBV19 and TRBJ2-7; a weak D match, TRBD1 (6 bases). The CDR3 consists of 14 residues. Germline V gene lookup returns CDR1 LNHDA and CDR2 SQIVND (reference sequence). The V end lost 10 bases, the J end lost 1 base, and 17 bases lay between the germline ends. This CDR3 is CANPPHGQSYEQYF. The CDR3 DNA follows: TGTGCCAACCCCCCACACGGACAGTCCTACGAGCAGTACTTC. The full variable domain, in which reference TRBV19 and TRBJ2-7 provide the parts outside the CDR3, is DGGITQSPKYLFRKEGQNVTLSCEQNLNHDAMYWYRQDPGQGLRLIYYSQIVNDFQKGDIAEGYSVSREKKESFPLTVTSAQKNPTAFYLCANPPHGQSYEQYFGPGTRLTVT.

There are many counts of this clonotype. The V call is TRBV11-2, the J call TRBJ2-7, with D possibly TRBD1 on 6 matching bases. From germline, CDR1 is SGHAT and CDR2 FQNNGV. V was shortened by 0 bases and J by 2 bases, with 11 bases between the two germline ends. The CDR3 spans 15 residues. The CDR3 here is CASSLEGQFTYEQYF. The DNA for the CDR3 is TGTGCCAGCAGCTTAGAAGGACAGTTCACCTACGAGCAGTACTTC.

The chain recombines TRBV13 with TRBJ2-7; maybe TRBD2 (7 bases). CDR3 length equals 15 residues. Germline V gene data show CDR1 as PRHDT and CDR2 as FYEKMQ (reference sequence). Trimming cost V 5 bases and J 5 bases, with 19 bases left between them. In DNA form, the CDR3 reads TGTGCCAGCAGCGTAAGAGGGGGGGGCGGGAACGAGCAGTACTTC. It codes for CASSVRGGGGNEQYF.

The chain uses TRBV5-1 and TRBJ1-5; D is undetermined. V was clipped by 9 bases and J by 4 bases, with 14 bases between them. The CDR3 totals 13 residues. Germline CDR1 and CDR2: SGHRS and YFSETQ. The CDR3 region is CATDVSKNQPQHF. CDR3 DNA sequence: TGCGCCACGGACGTTTCAAAAAATCAGCCCCAGCATTTT.

J is TRBJ2-7 and V is TRBV6-6, with TRBD2 matching over 8 bases. The CDR3 runs 11 residues. Germline CDR1 is MNHNY and CDR2 is SVGAGI (reference sequence). Unmatched junction bases numbered 6, after V lost 11 bases and J lost 6 bases. In DNA form, the CDR3 reads TGTGCCGTCGGGGGGGGAGGCGAGCAGTACTTC. This codes for CAVGGGGEQYF.

This clonotype was picked up many times. The chain recombines TRBV27 with TRBJ1-2; 7 bases line up with TRBD1. The CDR3 sequence is 12 residues long. After removal of 7 bases from V and 8 bases from J, the junction contained 7 bases not matched to a gene. CDR1 and CDR2 (germline): MNHEY, SMNVEV (reference sequence). CDR3 coding DNA: TGTGCCAGCATAGAGGGGGCGTGCGGCTACACCTTC. Translation: CASIEGACGYTF.

This clonotype was observed many times. J is TRBJ2-3 and V is TRBV15; the D is unclear. Germline CDR1 LNHNV, CDR2 YYDKDF (reference sequence). The ends were cut back, 5 bases at V and 0 bases at J, with 12 bases in the middle. This CDR3 region has 15 residues. CDR3 region: CATSVLGASTDTQYF. The DNA for the CDR3 is TGTGCCACCAGCGTTCTAGGCGCTAGCACAGATACGCAGTATTTT.

In this sample, this clonotype turned up many times. The genes are TRBV10-2 and TRBJ2-5; D gene ambiguous. The length of the CDR3 is 13 residues. The V gene lost 8 bases and the J gene lost 0 bases, with 10 bases spanning the gap. CDR1 is WSHSY and CDR2 is SAAADI in the germline V gene. The CDR3 spells CASGSGYQETQYF. The CDR3, as DNA: TGCGCCAGCGGTAGTGGTTACCAAGAGACCCAGTACTTC.

The sample holds many counts of this clonotype. The CDR3 loop reads CASSQPTGGPTYEQYF. CDR3 DNA: TGTGCCAGCAGCCAGCCGACAGGGGGCCCGACCTACGAGCAGTACTTC. This rearrangement joins TRBV3-1 to TRBJ2-7, with 10 positions matching TRBD1. There are 16 residues in the CDR3. The germline CDR1 and CDR2 sequences are LGHDT and YNNKEL (reference sequence). Trimming removed 3 bases from V and 2 bases from J; junction bases left unmatched: 7.

This clonotype was observed a handful of times. A clone one base away is much larger, so this may be a read error. The V and J genes are TRBV20-1 and TRBJ2-7; D not certain. The CDR3 length is 13 residues. Germline V gene data show CDR1 as DFQATT and CDR2 as SNEGSKA (reference sequence). Trimming shortened V by 6 bases and J by 2 bases, and 14 bases separated the two germline ends. CDR3 protein: CSAAGVPAYEQYF. DNA for the CDR3: TGCAGTGCGGCCGGCGTACCGGCCTACGAGCAGTACTTC.

The table lists this clonotype with a few counts. The CDR3 DNA is TGTGCCAGCAGCTTAGCGGGAGTTTACTACGAGCAGTACTTC. Its translation is CASSLAGVYYEQYF. The chain uses TRBV11-2 and TRBJ2-7; perhaps TRBD2 as D (6 bases). Trimming cost V 1 base and J 3 bases, with 10 bases left between them. The length of the CDR3 is 14 residues. The germline V gene encodes CDR1 SGHAT and CDR2 FQNNGV.

This clonotype was found many times. V gene TRBV6-5 combines with J gene TRBJ2-3; 8 nucleotides align to TRBD2. CDR1 is MNHEY, CDR2 SVGAGI, per germline. Losses at the gene ends were 2 bases for V and 4 bases for J; bases not matched to a gene: 5. This CDR3 has 15 amino acids. The CDR3 bases are TGTGCCAGCAGTTACCGGGAGGGCAGGCCAGATACGCAGTATTTT. As protein: CASSYREGRPDTQYF.